Listed below are T cell receptor beta chains from one sample, sequenced in a study of technical replicates of blood from several donors. Measured with immunoSEQ multiplex PCR; TCRdb has only the in-frame clones, and not every one. Of approximately 73,000 clones in the sample, 85% to 95% are singletons; the top ten hold 0.3% to 0.45%. The source material was T cells isolated from PBMCs. These receptors originate from a human donor in good health. Both conserved end residues are part of each CDR3. Fields, in order: J gene, clone size, V gene, CDR3 length, D gene, CDR3 protein, CDR3 DNA. The D gene is left open where the match is weak. Clone size is given for some rows only: seen once, a few or many times, or a class if the clone is expanded.

TRBJ2-1	once	TRBV7-3	14	NA	CASSFGRETNEQFF	TGTGCCAGCAGCTTCGGCCGGGAGACCAATGAGCAGTTCTTC
TRBJ1-2	NA	TRBV10-2	13	NA	CASSEHRVHGYTF	TGCGCCAGCAGTGAGCACAGGGTACATGGCTACACCTTC
TRBJ1-5	NA	TRBV4-1	15	NA	CASSQTDRTNQPQHF	TGCGCCAGCAGCCAAACAGACAGGACTAATCAGCCCCAGCATTTT
TRBJ2-2	NA	TRBV4-1	16	NA	CASSQERGLNTGELFF	TGCGCCAGCAGCCAAGAAAGGGGGTTAAACACCGGGGAGCTGTTTTTT
TRBJ1-2	NA	TRBV27	16	NA	CASSPSKGDLGYGYTF	TGTGCCAGCAGCCCTTCTAAAGGGGATTTAGGCTATGGCTACACCTTC
TRBJ1-5	NA	TRBV19	15	NA	CASKWGQGSNQPQHF	TGTGCCAGTAAATGGGGGCAAGGAAGCAATCAGCCCCAGCATTTT
TRBJ2-7	NA	TRBV13	12	NA	CASSLLPGEQYF	TGTGCCAGCAGCTTATTGCCGGGGGAGCAGTACTTC
TRBJ2-7	NA	TRBV5-1	14	TRBD1	CASSSQGDSYEQYF	TGCGCCAGCAGCTCCCAGGGGGACTCCTACGAGCAGTACTTC
TRBJ2-7	NA	TRBV15	14	NA	CATSRDRFSYEQYF	TGTGCCACCAGCAGAGACAGGTTCTCCTACGAGCAGTACTTC
TRBJ2-1	NA	TRBV27	14	NA	CASSYGARYNEQFF	TGTGCCAGCAGTTATGGGGCGAGATACAATGAGCAGTTCTTC
TRBJ2-7	NA	TRBV5-5	15	TRBD1	CASSLEGDRVYEQYF	TGTGCCAGCAGCTTGGAGGGGGACAGAGTTTACGAGCAGTACTTC
TRBJ2-7	NA	TRBV6-1	15	TRBD2	CASSPYSGTSYEQYF	TGTGCCAGCAGCCCGTATAGCGGGACTTCCTACGAGCAGTACTTC
TRBJ1-2	NA	TRBV21-1	15	NA	CASSTKFTGGGGYTF	TGTGCCAGCAGCACCAAATTTACAGGGGGCGGTGGCTACACCTTC
TRBJ2-3	NA	TRBV29-1	13	TRBD1	CSVATGGTDTQYF	TGCAGCGTTGCGACAGGGGGAACAGATACGCAGTATTTT
TRBJ1-2	NA	TRBV5-6	14	TRBD1	CASSPGTGGYGYTF	TGTGCCAGCAGCCCCGGGACAGGGGGCTATGGCTACACCTTC
TRBJ1-1	NA	TRBV19	15	TRBD1	CASSIVGRGYTEAFF	TGTGCCAGTAGTATAGTGGGCAGGGGGTACACTGAAGCTTTCTTT
TRBJ2-7	NA	TRBV11-2	14	NA	CASSQDMSAYEQYF	TGTGCCAGCAGCCAGGATATGTCTGCCTACGAGCAGTACTTC
TRBJ2-3	NA	TRBV6-1	14	TRBD1	CASRPGTATDTQYF	TGTGCCAGCAGACCCGGGACAGCCACAGATACGCAGTATTTT
TRBJ2-7	NA	TRBV5-4	14	TRBD1	CASSPETGNNEQYF	TGTGCCAGCAGCCCCGAGACAGGGAACAACGAGCAGTACTTC
TRBJ2-1	NA	TRBV7-6	13	NA	CASSSNRVYEQFF	TGTGCCAGCAGTTCTAACAGGGTGTATGAGCAGTTCTTC
TRBJ2-2	NA	TRBV7-9	13	NA	CASSFSTTGELFF	TGTGCCAGCAGCTTTTCCACTACCGGGGAGCTGTTTTTT
TRBJ1-1	NA	TRBV10-3	14	NA	CAISEPGKTTEAFF	TGTGCCATCAGTGAGCCCGGGAAGACTACTGAAGCTTTCTTT
TRBJ1-4	NA	TRBV18	15	TRBD1	CASSPARDSYEKLFF	TGTGCCAGCTCACCAGCTCGGGACAGTTATGAAAAACTGTTTTTT
TRBJ2-5	NA	TRBV2	13	NA	CASTRIREETQYF	TGTGCCAGCACCCGAATACGGGAAGAGACCCAGTACTTC
TRBJ2-7	NA	TRBV5-1	16	NA	CASSLDYTSLSYEQYF	TGCGCCAGCAGCTTGGACTATACTAGCTTGTCCTACGAGCAGTACTTC
TRBJ1-1	NA	TRBV9	13	NA	CASSPFSGREAFF	TGTGCCAGCAGCCCTTTCTCGGGGAGGGAAGCTTTCTTT
TRBJ2-6	NA	TRBV30	15	NA	CAWSVLGAGANVLTF	TGTGCCTGGAGTGTATTGGGGGCGGGGGCCAACGTCCTGACTTTC
TRBJ2-7	NA	TRBV7-6	12	NA	CASSPDKYEQYF	TGTGCCAGCAGCCCTGACAAATACGAGCAGTACTTC
TRBJ1-4	NA	TRBV28	13	TRBD1	CASLRDRAEKLFF	TGTGCCAGCCTACGGGACAGGGCTGAAAAACTGTTTTTT
TRBJ1-1	NA	TRBV4-1	15	NA	CASSLRDSMNTEAFF	TGCGCCAGCAGCCTCAGGGATTCGATGAACACTGAAGCTTTCTTT
TRBJ1-5	NA	TRBV5-6	14	NA	CASSLGGGEQPQHF	TGTGCCAGCAGCTTGGGGGGGGGTGAGCAGCCCCAGCATTTT
TRBJ2-2	NA	TRBV10-1	16	TRBD2	CASSVLAGENTGELFF	TGCGCCAGCAGTGTTCTAGCGGGAGAGAACACCGGGGAGCTGTTTTTT
TRBJ1-2	NA	TRBV6-5	13	NA	CASFRGGNYGYTF	TGTGCCAGCTTCCGGGGGGGTAACTATGGCTACACCTTC
TRBJ2-7	NA	TRBV7-3	14	TRBD1	CASSLDRFAYEQYF	TGTGCCAGCAGCTTGGACAGGTTCGCCTACGAGCAGTACTTC
TRBJ2-1	NA	TRBV7-3	16	NA	CASSLNPMSSYNEQFF	TGTGCCAGCAGCTTAAATCCTATGAGCTCCTACAATGAGCAGTTCTTC
TRBJ2-7	NA	TRBV27	13	NA	CASSLSRYYEQYF	TGTGCCAGCAGTTTAAGCCGATACTACGAGCAGTACTTC
TRBJ2-5	NA	TRBV30	15	TRBD1	CAWSVYRGNQETQYF	TGTGCCTGGAGTGTATACAGGGGGAACCAAGAGACCCAGTACTTC
TRBJ1-1	NA	TRBV7-9	15	TRBD1	CASSILGQGSTEAFF	TGTGCCAGCAGCATCCTCGGACAGGGGAGCACTGAAGCTTTCTTT
TRBJ2-1	once	TRBV14	17	TRBD2	CASSQARGGSGHNEQFF	TGTGCCAGCAGCCAAGCACGTGGCGGGAGCGGCCACAATGAGCAGTTCTTC
TRBJ2-3	once	TRBV28	14	NA	CASSLIAGTDTQYF	TGTGCCAGCAGTTTAATAGCGGGCACAGATACGCAGTATTTT
TRBJ1-5	NA	TRBV6-1	18	NA	CASSDFGVGRFSNQPQHF	TGTGCCAGCAGTGATTTTGGGGTAGGGAGGTTTAGCAATCAGCCCCAGCATTTT
TRBJ1-2	NA	TRBV7-8	12	NA	CASSLGGIGETF	TGTGCCAGCAGCTTAGGAGGTATCGGGGAGACCTTC
TRBJ2-7	NA	TRBV14	17	TRBD2	CASSQDPRLAGGYEQYF	TGTGCCAGCAGCCAAGATCCGAGACTAGCGGGAGGCTACGAGCAGTACTTC
TRBJ1-1	NA	TRBV27	14	NA	CASSLSQGNTEAFF	TGTGCCAGCAGTTTGAGTCAGGGGAACACTGAAGCTTTCTTT
TRBJ1-1	NA	TRBV4-2	17	NA	CASSPSGDDRLNTEAFF	TGTGCCAGCAGCCCTTCCGGGGACGACAGGTTGAACACTGAAGCTTTCTTT
TRBJ2-7	NA	TRBV29-1	12	NA	CSVVVSSYEQYF	TGCAGCGTTGTTGTGTCGTCCTACGAGCAGTACTTC
TRBJ2-3	NA	TRBV7-8	14	NA	CASSLLTSTDTQYF	TGTGCCAGCAGCTTACTAACTAGCACAGATACGCAGTATTTT
TRBJ2-7	few	TRBV6-5	13	TRBD1	CASSRDSNYEQYF	TGTGCCAGCAGCCGGGACAGTAACTACGAGCAGTACTTC
TRBJ1-1	NA	TRBV28	14	TRBD1	CASSPTGGGTEAFF	TGTGCCAGCAGTCCTACAGGGGGCGGCACTGAAGCTTTCTTT
TRBJ2-1	once	TRBV9	14	TRBD2	CASSAVLAGEEQFF	TGTGCCAGCAGCGCCGTACTAGCGGGAGAAGAGCAGTTCTTC
TRBJ1-1	NA	TRBV28	13	TRBD1	CASSVQGSTEAFF	TGTGCCAGCAGTGTACAGGGGTCCACTGAAGCTTTCTTT
TRBJ1-4	NA	TRBV23-1	17	NA	CASSQSREGATNEKLFF	TGCGCCAGCAGTCAATCTAGAGAGGGGGCAACTAATGAAAAACTGTTTTTT
TRBJ2-3	NA	TRBV5-1	15	NA	CASSLEGGQTDTQYF	TGCGCCAGCAGCTTGGAGGGGGGACAGACAGATACGCAGTATTTT
TRBJ1-1	NA	TRBV6-6	15	TRBD1	CASIGQGPKNTEAFF	TGTGCCAGCATAGGACAGGGACCTAAGAACACTGAAGCTTTCTTT
TRBJ2-2	few	TRBV7-9	15	NA	CASSLWQGGTGELFF	TGTGCCAGCAGCTTATGGCAGGGAGGCACCGGGGAGCTGTTTTTT
TRBJ2-7	NA	TRBV5-4	14	NA	CASSLAELDYEQYF	TGTGCCAGCAGCTTGGCCGAACTAGACTACGAGCAGTACTTC
TRBJ2-5	NA	TRBV6-1	15	TRBD2	CASTRTSGREETQYF	TGTGCCAGCACCCGGACTAGCGGGAGGGAAGAGACCCAGTACTTC
TRBJ2-7	NA	TRBV28	16	NA	CASSDLYQGPTYEQYF	TGTGCCAGCAGTGACCTATACCAGGGCCCCACCTACGAGCAGTACTTC
TRBJ2-1	NA	TRBV9	15	NA	CASAEGSLMHNEQFF	TGTGCCAGCGCTGAGGGTAGCTTGATGCACAATGAGCAGTTCTTC
TRBJ2-7	NA	TRBV6-1	14	TRBD1	CASSKTGSSYEQYF	TGTGCCAGCAGTAAGACAGGGAGCTCCTACGAGCAGTACTTC